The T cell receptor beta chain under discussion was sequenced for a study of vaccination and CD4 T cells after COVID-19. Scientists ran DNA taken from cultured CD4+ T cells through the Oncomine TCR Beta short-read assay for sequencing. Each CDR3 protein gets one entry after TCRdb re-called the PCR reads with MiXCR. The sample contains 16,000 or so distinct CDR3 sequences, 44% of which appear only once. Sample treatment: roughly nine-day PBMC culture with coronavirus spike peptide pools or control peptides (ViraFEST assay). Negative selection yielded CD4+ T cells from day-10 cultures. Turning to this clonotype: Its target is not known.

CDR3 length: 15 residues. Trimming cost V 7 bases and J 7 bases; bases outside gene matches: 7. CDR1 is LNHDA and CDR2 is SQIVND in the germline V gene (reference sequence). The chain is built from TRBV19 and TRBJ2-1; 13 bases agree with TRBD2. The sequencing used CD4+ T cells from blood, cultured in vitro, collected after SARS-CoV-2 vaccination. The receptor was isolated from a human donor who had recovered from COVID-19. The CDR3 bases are TGTGCCAGTAACAAACTAGCGGGAGGGTCAAATGAGCAGTTCTTC. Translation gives CASNKLAGGSNEQFF.